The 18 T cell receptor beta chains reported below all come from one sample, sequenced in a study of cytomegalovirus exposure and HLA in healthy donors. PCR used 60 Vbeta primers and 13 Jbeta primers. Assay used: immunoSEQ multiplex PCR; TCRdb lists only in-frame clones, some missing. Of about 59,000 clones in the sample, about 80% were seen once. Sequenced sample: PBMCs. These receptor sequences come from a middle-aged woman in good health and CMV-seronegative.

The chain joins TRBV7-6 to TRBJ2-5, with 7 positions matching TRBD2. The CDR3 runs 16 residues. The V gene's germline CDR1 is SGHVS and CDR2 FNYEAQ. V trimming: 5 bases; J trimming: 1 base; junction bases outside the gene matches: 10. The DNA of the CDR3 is TGTGCCAGCAGCCCTTCGACTAGCTGGGGCCAAGAGACCCAGTACTTC. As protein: CASSPSTSWGQETQYF. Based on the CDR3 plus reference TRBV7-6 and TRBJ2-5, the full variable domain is GAGVSQSPRYKVTKRGQDVALRCDPISGHVSLYWYRQALGQGPEFLTYFNYEAQQDKSGLPNDRFSAERPEGSISTLTIQRTEQRDSAMYRCASSPSTSWGQETQYFGPGTRLLVL.

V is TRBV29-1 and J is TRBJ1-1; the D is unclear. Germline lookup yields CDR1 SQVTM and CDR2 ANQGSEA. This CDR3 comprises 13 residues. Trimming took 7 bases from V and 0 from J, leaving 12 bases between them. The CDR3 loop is CSGRTVVNTEAFF. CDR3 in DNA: TGCAGCGGGAGGACGGTGGTGAACACTGAAGCTTTCTTT.

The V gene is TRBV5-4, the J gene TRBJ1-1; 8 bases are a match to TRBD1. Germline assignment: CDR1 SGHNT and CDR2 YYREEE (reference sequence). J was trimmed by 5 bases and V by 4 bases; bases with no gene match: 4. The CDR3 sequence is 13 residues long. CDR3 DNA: TGTGCCAGCAGCAACAGGGGGGATACTGAAGCTTTCTTT. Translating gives CASSNRGDTEAFF.

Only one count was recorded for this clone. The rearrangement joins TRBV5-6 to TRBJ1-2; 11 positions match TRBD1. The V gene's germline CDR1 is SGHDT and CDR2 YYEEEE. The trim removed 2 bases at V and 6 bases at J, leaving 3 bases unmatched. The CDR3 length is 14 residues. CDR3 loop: CASSFGDRGNGYTF. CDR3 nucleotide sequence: TGTGCCAGCAGCTTTGGGGACAGGGGGAATGGCTACACCTTC.

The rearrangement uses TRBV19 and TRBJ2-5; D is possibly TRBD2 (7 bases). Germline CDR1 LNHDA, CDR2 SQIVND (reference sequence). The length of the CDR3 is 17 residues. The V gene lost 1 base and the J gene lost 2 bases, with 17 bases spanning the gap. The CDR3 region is CASSIAGRGSRQETQYF. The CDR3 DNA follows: TGTGCCAGTAGTATAGCTGGGAGGGGGAGTCGTCAAGAGACCCAGTACTTC.

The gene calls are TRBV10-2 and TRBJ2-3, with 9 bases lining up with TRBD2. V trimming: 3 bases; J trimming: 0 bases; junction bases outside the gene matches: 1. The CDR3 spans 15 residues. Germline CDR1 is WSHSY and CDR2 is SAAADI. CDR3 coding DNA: TGCGCCAGCAGTGAAACTAGCGGGAGCACAGATACGCAGTATTTT. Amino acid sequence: CASSETSGSTDTQYF.

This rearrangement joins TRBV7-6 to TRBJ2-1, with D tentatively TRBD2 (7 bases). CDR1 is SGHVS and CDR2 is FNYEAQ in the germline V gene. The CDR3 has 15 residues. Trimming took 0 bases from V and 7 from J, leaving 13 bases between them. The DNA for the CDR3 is TGTGCCAGCAGCTTAGCCGGGGAGGGGGGGAATGAGCAGTTCTTC. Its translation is CASSLAGEGGNEQFF.

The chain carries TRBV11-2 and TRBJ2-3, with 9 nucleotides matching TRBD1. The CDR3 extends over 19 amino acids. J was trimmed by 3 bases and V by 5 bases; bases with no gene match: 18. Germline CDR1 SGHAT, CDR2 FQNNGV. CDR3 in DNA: TGTGCCAGCAGCCTAATACGAGGGACAGGGACGATTAGAACAGATACGCAGTATTTT. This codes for CASSLIRGTGTIRTDTQYF.

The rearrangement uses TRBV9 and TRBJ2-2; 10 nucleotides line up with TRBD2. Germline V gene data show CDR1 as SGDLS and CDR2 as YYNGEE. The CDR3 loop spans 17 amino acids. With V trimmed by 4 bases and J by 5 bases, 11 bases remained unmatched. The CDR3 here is CASSPRLAGGRTGELFF. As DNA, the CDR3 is TGTGCCAGCAGCCCCCGGTTAGCGGGAGGACGGACCGGGGAGCTGTTTTTT.

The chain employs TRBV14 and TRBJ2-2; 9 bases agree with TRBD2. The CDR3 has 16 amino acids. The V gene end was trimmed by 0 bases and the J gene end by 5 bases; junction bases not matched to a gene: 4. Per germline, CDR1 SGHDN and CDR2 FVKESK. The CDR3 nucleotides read TGTGCCAGCAGCCAAGATCGGAGCGGGAGGACCGGGGAGCTGTTTTTT. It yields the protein CASSQDRSGRTGELFF.

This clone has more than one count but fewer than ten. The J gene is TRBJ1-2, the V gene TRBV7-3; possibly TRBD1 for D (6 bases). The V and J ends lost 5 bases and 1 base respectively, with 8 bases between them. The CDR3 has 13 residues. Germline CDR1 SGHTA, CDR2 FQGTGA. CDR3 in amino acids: CASSLDSNYGYTF. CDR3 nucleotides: TGTGCCAGCAGCCTGGACAGTAACTATGGCTACACCTTC.

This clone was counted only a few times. The CDR3 reads CASSIRVGEKLFF. In DNA form, the CDR3 reads TGTGCCAGTAGTATCAGGGTTGGTGAAAAACTGTTTTTT. The chain employs TRBV19 and TRBJ1-4; D perhaps matches TRBD1 (5 bases). Trimming took 3 bases from V and 7 from J, leaving 9 bases between them. The CDR3 sequence is 13 residues long. CDR1 and CDR2 from the germline V gene are LNHDA and SQIVND (reference sequence).

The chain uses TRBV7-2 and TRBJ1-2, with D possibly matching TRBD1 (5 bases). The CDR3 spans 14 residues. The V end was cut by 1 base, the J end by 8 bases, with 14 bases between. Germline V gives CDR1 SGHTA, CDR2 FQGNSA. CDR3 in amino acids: CASSLGGRVDGYTF. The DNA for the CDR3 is TGTGCCAGCAGCTTAGGAGGCAGGGTTGACGGCTACACCTTC.

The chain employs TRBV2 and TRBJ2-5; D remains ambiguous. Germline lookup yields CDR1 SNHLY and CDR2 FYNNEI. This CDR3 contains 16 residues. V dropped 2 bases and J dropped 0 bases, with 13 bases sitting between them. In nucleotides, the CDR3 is TGTGCCAGCAGTGAAAGAGTGTTACTATACCAAGAGACCCAGTACTTC. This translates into CASSERVLLYQETQYF.

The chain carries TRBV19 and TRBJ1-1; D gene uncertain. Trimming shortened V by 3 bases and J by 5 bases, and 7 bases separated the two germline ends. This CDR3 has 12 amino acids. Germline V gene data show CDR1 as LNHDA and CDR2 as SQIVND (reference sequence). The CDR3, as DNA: TGTGCCAGTAGTATCCCGCGGACTGAAGCTTTCTTT. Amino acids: CASSIPRTEAFF. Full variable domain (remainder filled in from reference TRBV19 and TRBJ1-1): DGGITQSPKYLFRKEGQNVTLSCEQNLNHDAMYWYRQDPGQGLRLIYYSQIVNDFQKGDIAEGYSVSREKKESFPLTVTSAQKNPTAFYLCASSIPRTEAFFGQGTRLTVV.

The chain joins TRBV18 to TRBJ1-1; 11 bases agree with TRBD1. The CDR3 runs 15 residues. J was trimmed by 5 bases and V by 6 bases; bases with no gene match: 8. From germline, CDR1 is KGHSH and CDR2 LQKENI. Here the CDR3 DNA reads TGTGCCAGCTCCTCCGGGACAGGGGGTCGTACTGAAGCTTTCTTT. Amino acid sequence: CASSSGTGGRTEAFF.

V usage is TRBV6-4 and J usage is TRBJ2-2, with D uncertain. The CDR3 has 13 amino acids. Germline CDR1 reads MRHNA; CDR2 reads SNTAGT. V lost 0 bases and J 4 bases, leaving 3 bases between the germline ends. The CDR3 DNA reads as TGTGCCAGCAGTGACTCCTTCACCGGGGAGCTGTTTTTT. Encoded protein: CASSDSFTGELFF.

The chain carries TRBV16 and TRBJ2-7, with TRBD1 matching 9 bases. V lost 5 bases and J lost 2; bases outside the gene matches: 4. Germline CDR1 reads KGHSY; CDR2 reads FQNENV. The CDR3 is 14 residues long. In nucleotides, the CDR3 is TGTGCCAGCAGCACCGGGACAGGGCCCTACGAGCAGTACTTC. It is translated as CASSTGTGPYEQYF.